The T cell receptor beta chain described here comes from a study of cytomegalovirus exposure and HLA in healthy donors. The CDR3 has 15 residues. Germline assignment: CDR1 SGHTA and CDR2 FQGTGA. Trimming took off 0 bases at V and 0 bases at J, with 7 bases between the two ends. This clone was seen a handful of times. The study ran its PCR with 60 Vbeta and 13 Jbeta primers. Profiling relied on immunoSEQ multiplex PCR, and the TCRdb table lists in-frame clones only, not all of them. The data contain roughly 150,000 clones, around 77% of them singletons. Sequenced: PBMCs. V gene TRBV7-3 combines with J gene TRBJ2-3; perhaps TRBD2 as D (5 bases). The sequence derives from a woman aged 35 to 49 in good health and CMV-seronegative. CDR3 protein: CASSLTSASTDTQYF. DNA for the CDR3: TGTGCCAGCAGCTTAACTAGCGCGAGCACAGATACGCAGTATTTT.